The rows below give T cell receptor beta chains drawn from one sample of a study of neurological immune-mediated disorders. TCRdb independently ran MiXCR on the 5' RACE reads; one entry per CDR3 protein. The sample has fewer than 40,000 distinct CDR3 sequences; approximately 4.4% are singletons. The source material was CD4+ T cells from blood. These receptors were obtained from a man between 18 and 35 years old in good health. Both conserved end residues are part of each CDR3. Each record gives: V gene, CDR3 protein.

>TRBV7-6
CASSLLGHNNEQFF
>TRBV7-2
CASSLVSGGAGETQYF
>TRBV7-6
CASSPKLRQRNTEAFF
>TRBV4-2
CASIGPGDNSPLHF
>TRBV12-3/TRBV12-4
CASSTRGSSYNEQFF
>TRBV6-4
CASSDLPGYGYTF
>TRBV5-5
CASSMGQGPYNEQFF
>TRBV18
CASSPLQGRNEKLFF
>TRBV5-1
CASSPVAGVPTQQYF
>TRBV20-1
CSASPAGSNTEAFF
>TRBV20-1
CSARDGSGTAYEQYF
>TRBV10-2
CASRVAGYNEQFF
>TRBV15
CATSRDGMFGTSGDNEQFF
>TRBV20-1
CSAPAGNYEQYF
>TRBV5-1
CASSLAVSSYNEQFF
>TRBV27
CASTRDTLGNSPLHF
>TRBV20-1
CSARDPQGFKETQYF
>TRBV20-1
CSARAPDLGNTIYF
>TRBV20-1
CSALTGGGNNEQFF
>TRBV9
CASSVGADDYGYTF